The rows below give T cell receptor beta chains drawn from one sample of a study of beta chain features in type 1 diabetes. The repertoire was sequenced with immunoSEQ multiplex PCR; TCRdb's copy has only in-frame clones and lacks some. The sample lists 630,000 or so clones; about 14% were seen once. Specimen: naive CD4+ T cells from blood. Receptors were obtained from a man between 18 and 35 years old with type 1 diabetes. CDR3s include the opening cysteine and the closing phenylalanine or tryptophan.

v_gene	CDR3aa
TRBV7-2	CASSLTRQGPGELFF
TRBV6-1	CASSEADYFSTDTQYF
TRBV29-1	CSVEAEQSNQPQHF
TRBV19	CASSTGQGIMETQYF
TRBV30	CAWSGAAQETQYF
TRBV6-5	CASSPQGRAEAFF
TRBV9	CASSPRTVNTEAFF
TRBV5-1	CASSLGQGGDEQFF
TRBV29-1	CSVPGEAGTEAFF
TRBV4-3	CASSQVSAVGTEAFF
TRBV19	CASSKGGPQHF
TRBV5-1	CASSLVPPLRELFF
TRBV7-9	CASSLAPRGGETQYF
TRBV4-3	CASSQEAGVQAFF
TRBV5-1	CASRSGDANQPQHF
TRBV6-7	CASSSRRNTEAFF
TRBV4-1	CASSQGWGIYEQYF
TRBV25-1	CASSHQREYQETQYF
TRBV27	CASSPEGYGYTF
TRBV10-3	CAISAPTSGDYNEQFF
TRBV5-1	CASSFAQGNIQYF
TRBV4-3	CASSHDTFTYEQYF
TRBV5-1	CASSPDRATDTQYF
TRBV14	CASSPALGDYEQYF
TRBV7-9	CASSLVPRGAEKLFF
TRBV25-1	CASSEYSRITAFF
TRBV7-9	CASSLGLAGVETQYF
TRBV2	CASRTGVGNTIYF
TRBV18	CASSPSDWSSYEQYF
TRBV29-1	CSVGRRGNPYEQYF
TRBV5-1	CASSVRDRGSEQYF
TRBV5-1	CASSLIRGPGIEQFF
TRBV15	CATSRGEPSGYNEQFF
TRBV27	CASSLSSGWGNQPQHF